This is a list of T cell receptor beta chains from one sample in a study of T cell responses to AZD1222 COVID-19 vaccine. Profiling relied on immunoSEQ multiplex PCR, and the TCRdb table lists in-frame clones only, not all of them. The sample has 150,000 or so clones; 90% to 95% are singletons. The material was peripheral blood, obtained on day 0 of AZD1222 vaccination. The receptors stem from an adult in good health. The conserved cysteine and the conserved F or W are not part of the CDR3 here. Each record gives: V gene, CDR3 protein.

>TRBV25-1
ASSGLYGYT
>TRBV29-1
SVDRDYGYT
>TRBV27
ASRPSGLYGYT
>TRBV3-1/TRBV3-2
ASSLGGLNTEAF
>TRBV27
ASRLQAQLFTGELF
>TRBV18
ASSQGPEAPAPSYEQY
>TRBV12-3/TRBV12-4
ASSHQTLTEAF
>TRBV7-2
ASSLHSAGANSPLH
>TRBV7-2
ASSLVRSSYEQY
>TRBV10-3
AISESNRGNYGYT
>TRBV2
ASSDVGGASYEQY
>TRBV27
ASRRGTVGEKLF
>TRBV7-9
ASSLQGSSNYGYT
>TRBV18
ASSRDKAGDEQF
>TRBV3-1/TRBV3-2
ASTPRTQY
>TRBV6-1
ASSEAGVGEQY
>TRBV6-5
ASSYETRSGPYEQY
>TRBV4-3
ASSQALTGGGDTQY
>TRBV7-2
ASSLEGARNTEAF
>TRBV9
ASSEGNMDQPQH
>TRBV6-5
ASSPPGQDEKLF
>TRBV9
ASSVAGRAGELF
>TRBV6-1
ASSEGYGGGYGYT
>TRBV6-2/TRBV6-3
ASSYISGDGTDTQY
>TRBV7-9
ASNHREDPIVGTDTQY
>TRBV10-3
AISDISNTGELF
>TRBV5-5
ASSFGQGAIVSGNTIY
>TRBV19
ASSPSGVGNTIY
>TRBV19
ASSIDRTGALGYT
>TRBV7-2
ASSFDRGSSPLH
>TRBV12-3/TRBV12-4
ASSLGQHYGYT
>TRBV5-8
ASRSGSYGYT
>TRBV14
ASSQDLMSSGYNEQF
>TRBV5-4
ASSSELLAGVHEQY
>TRBV27
ASSFGQGPLADIQY
>TRBV5-6
ASRPAFPGQNTEAF
>TRBV19
ASSVGSRDTGEQY
>TRBV18
ASSPPGGTGFRTGELF
>TRBV15
ATSREGGPANEKLF
>TRBV12-3/TRBV12-4
ASSKSGFGELF
>TRBV9
ASSVGRGDYSPLH
>TRBV4-3
ASSQVPGYGTGELF
>TRBV2
ATFLNGEKLF
>TRBV24-1
ATSDSQTGVNTEAF
>TRBV7-9
ASSFSRQPLETQY
>TRBV20-1
STMGGYGYT
>TRBV27
ASSSRRDTQY
>TRBV7-6
ASSLRGLAVTGELF
>TRBV19
ASSIISGTGGSNEQF